Here is one TCR beta chain with its context. This entry is derived from a study of OX40 agonist ivuxolimab in advanced cancers. For the study at large: Having had anti-PD-1, anti-PD-L1 or anti-CTLA-4 therapy before was allowed, and about 40% had some.

Assay: immunoSEQ multiplex PCR; the TCRdb copy retains only in-frame clones and omits some. The sample has 90,000 or so clones, roughly 90% seen once. The CDR3 loop spans 15 amino acids. V lost 1 base and J lost 4, with 13 bases in between. The germline V gene has CDR1 LGHNA and CDR2 YNFKEQ. This chain links TRBV4-2 with TRBJ1-2, with D possibly matching TRBD1 (6 bases). This sample comprised CD4+ or CD8+ T cells sorted from blood, obtained in a trial of the OX40 agonist ivuxolimab. The sequence was obtained from an adult with an advanced solid tumor such as melanoma, head and neck, liver or kidney cancer. CDR3 sequence: CASSQGTGPSYGYTF. DNA for the CDR3: TGTGCCAGCAGCCAAGGTACAGGGCCCTCCTATGGCTACACCTTC.